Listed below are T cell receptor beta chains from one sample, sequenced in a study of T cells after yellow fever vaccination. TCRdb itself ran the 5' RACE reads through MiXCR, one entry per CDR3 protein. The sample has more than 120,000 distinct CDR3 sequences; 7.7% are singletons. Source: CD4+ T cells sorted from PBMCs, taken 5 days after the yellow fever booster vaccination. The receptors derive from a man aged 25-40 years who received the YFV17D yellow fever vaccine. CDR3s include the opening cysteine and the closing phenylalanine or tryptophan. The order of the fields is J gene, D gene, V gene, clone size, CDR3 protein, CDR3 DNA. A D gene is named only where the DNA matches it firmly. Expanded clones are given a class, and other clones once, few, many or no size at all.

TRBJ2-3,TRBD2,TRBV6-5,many,CASFPTSGRAGDTQYF,TGTGCCAGCTTTCCCACTAGCGGGAGGGCTGGAGATACGCAGTATTTT
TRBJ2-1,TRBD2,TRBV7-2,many,CASSPGGRERQFF,TGTGCCAGCAGCCCAGGTGGGCGGGAGAGGCAGTTCTTC
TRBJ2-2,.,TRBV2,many,CASNRDDDTGELFF,TGTGCCAGCAATAGGGACGACGACACCGGGGAGCTGTTTTTT
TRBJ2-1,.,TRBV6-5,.,CASSYPGLNEQFF,TGTGCCAGCAGTTACCCGGGGCTCAATGAGCAGTTCTTC
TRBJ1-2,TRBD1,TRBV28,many,CASRTGGGYTF,TGTGCCAGCAGAACAGGGGGAGGCTACACCTTC
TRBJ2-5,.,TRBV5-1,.,CASSIDTSETQYF,TGCGCCAGCAGCATAGACACTTCAGAGACCCAGTACTTC
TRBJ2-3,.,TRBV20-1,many,CSARGEYGTDTQYF,TGCAGTGCTAGAGGGGAGTATGGCACAGATACGCAGTATTTT
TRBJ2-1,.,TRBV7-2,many,CASSLNSLNEQFF,TGTGCCAGCAGCTTAAACAGCCTCAATGAGCAGTTCTTC
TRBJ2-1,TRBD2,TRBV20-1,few,CSARGVAGGLNNEQFF,TGCAGTGCTAGAGGAGTAGCGGGAGGGCTAAACAATGAGCAGTTCTTC
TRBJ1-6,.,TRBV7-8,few,CASSLNSYNSPLHF,TGTGCCAGCAGCCTAAACTCCTATAATTCACCCCTCCACTTT
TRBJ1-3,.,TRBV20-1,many,CSASARSSGNTIYF,TGCAGTGCTAGCGCCAGGAGCTCTGGAAACACCATATATTTT
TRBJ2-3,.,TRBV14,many,CASSQARTVTQYF,TGTGCCAGCAGCCAAGCCCGGACGGTTACGCAGTATTTT
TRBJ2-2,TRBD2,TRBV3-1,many,CASSQEHWTSRNSGELFF,TGTGCCAGCAGCCAAGAACATTGGACTAGCAGAAATTCCGGGGAGCTGTTTTTT
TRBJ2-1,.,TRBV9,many,CASSVWGGLADNEQFF,TGTGCCAGCAGCGTATGGGGGGGGCTAGCGGACAATGAGCAGTTCTTC
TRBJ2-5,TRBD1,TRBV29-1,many,CSTRDSWKETQYF,TGCAGCACCCGGGACAGCTGGAAGGAGACCCAGTACTTC
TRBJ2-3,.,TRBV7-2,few,CASRGVGDTQYF,TGTGCCAGCAGGGGGGTCGGAGATACGCAGTATTTT
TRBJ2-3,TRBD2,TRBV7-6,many,CASSHRSGRVSDTQYF,TGTGCCAGCAGCCATAGGTCCGGGAGGGTGTCAGATACGCAGTATTTT
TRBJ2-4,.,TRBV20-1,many,CSARAATAKNIQYF,TGCAGTGCCCGGGCGGCGACAGCCAAAAACATTCAGTACTTC
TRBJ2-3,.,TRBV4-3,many,CASSQEWGSRTDTQYF,TGCGCCAGCAGCCAAGAATGGGGATCGCGCACAGATACGCAGTATTTT
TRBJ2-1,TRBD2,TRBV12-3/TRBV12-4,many,CASSLGAAGTSNEQFF,TGTGCCAGCAGTTTAGGGGCGGCAGGGACTAGCAATGAGCAGTTCTTC
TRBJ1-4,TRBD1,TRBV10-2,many,CASRELGTGNEKLFF,TGCGCCAGCAGGGAACTTGGGACAGGGAATGAAAAACTGTTTTTT
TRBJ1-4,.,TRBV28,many,CASSLIGTGDEKLFF,TGTGCCAGCAGTTTAATAGGGACCGGTGATGAAAAACTGTTTTTT
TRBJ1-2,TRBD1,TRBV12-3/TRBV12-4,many,CASSERDSPTNYGYTF,TGTGCCAGCAGCGAACGGGACAGCCCAACTAACTATGGCTACACCTTC
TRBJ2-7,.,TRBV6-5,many,CASSYGGLGEQYF,TGTGCCAGCAGTTACGGGGGCCTAGGCGAGCAGTACTTC
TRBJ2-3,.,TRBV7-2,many,CASSPGQSSTDTQYF,TGTGCCAGCAGCCCCGGACAGTCTAGCACAGATACGCAGTATTTT
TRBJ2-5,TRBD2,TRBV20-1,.,CSAREASGAQETQYF,TGCAGTGCTAGAGAGGCTAGCGGAGCCCAAGAGACCCAGTACTTC
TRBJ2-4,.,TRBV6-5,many,CASSLAMGAAKNIQYF,TGTGCCAGCAGTTTAGCTATGGGGGCGGCCAAAAACATTCAGTACTTC
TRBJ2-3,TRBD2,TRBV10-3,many,CAISVAGDNPRTQYF,TGTGCCATCAGTGTGGCGGGAGATAACCCCCGTACGCAGTATTTT
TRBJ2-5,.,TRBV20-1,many,CSARVTGIETQYF,TGCAGTGCTAGAGTCACAGGGATAGAGACCCAGTACTTC
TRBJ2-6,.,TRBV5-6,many,CASSGDGHAGANVLTF,TGTGCCAGCAGCGGTGACGGTCATGCTGGGGCCAACGTCCTGACTTTC
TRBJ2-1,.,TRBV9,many,CASSVGAGSYNEQFF,TGTGCCAGCAGCGTAGGAGCAGGGTCCTACAATGAGCAGTTCTTC
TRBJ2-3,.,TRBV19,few,CASARGQGADTQYF,TGTGCCAGTGCCCGGGGCCAAGGCGCAGATACGCAGTATTTT
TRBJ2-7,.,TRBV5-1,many,CASSLSPGRYEQYF,TGCGCCAGCAGCTTGAGTCCGGGGAGGTACGAGCAGTACTTC
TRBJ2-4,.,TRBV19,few,CASTVREAAKNIQYF,TGTGCCAGTACTGTAAGGGAAGCGGCCAAAAACATTCAGTACTTC
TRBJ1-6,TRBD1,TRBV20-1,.,CSASDPSINRGYNSPLHF,TGCAGTGCTTCGGATCCCTCGATTAACAGGGGCTATAATTCACCCCTCCACTTT
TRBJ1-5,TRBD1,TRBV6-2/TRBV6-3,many,CASRTGTGQYQPQHF,TGTGCCAGCAGAACCGGGACAGGGCAATACCAGCCCCAGCATTTT
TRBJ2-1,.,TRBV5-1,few,CASRNRVSSYNEQFF,TGCGCCAGCAGGAACCGGGTTAGCTCCTACAATGAGCAGTTCTTC
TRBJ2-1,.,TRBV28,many,CASTTPGPKGVFF,TGTGCCAGCACCACTCCGGGACCCAAGGGAGTCTTCTTC
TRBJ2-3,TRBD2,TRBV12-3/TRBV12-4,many,CASSLGLAGLTDTQYF,TGTGCCAGCAGTTTAGGACTAGCGGGGCTTACAGATACGCAGTATTTT